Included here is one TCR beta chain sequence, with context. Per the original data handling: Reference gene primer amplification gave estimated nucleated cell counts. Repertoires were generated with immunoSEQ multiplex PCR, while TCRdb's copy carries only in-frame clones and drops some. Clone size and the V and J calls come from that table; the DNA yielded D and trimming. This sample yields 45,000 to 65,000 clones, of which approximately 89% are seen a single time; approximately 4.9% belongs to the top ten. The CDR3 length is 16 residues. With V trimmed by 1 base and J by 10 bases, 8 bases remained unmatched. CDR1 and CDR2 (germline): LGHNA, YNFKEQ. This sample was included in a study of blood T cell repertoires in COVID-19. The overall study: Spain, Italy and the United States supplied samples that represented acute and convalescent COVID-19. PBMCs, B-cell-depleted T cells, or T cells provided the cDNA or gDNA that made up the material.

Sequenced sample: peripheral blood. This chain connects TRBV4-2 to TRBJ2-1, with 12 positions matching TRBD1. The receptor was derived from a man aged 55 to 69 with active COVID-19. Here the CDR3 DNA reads TGTGCCAGCAGCCAAGTAGGGGGACAGGGGGCGCGGGAGCAGTTCTTC. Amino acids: CASSQVGGQGAREQFF.